This TCR beta chain was documented in a study of Tregs in tolerant kidney transplant recipients. The table came from immunoSEQ multiplex PCR; TCRdb's copy has only in-frame clones and leaves some out. The data show around 15,000 clones, roughly 78% seen once. Trimming shortened V by 1 base and J by 4 bases, and 10 bases separated the two germline ends. CDR3 size: 14 residues. Germline V gene data show CDR1 as LNHDA and CDR2 as SQIVND (reference sequence). V gene TRBV19 combines with J gene TRBJ1-2; D not certain. The sequence was collected from a human donor who received a combined kidney and bone marrow transplant. The sequences come from Tregs from blood, collected before the transplant. In nucleotides, the CDR3 is TGTGCCAGTAGTATAGGAGAGGGTAGCTATGGCTACACCTTC. Translating it yields CASSIGEGSYGYTF.